Listed here are 22 T cell receptor beta chains from one sample, sequenced in a study of cytomegalovirus exposure and HLA in healthy donors (dated 2017 in TCRdb). The library relied on the immunoSEQ multiplex PCR assay. A mixture of 60 forward primers for TCR Vbeta segments and 13 reverse primers for TCR Jbeta segments was used in the multiplex PCR. The source is immuneACCESS, and TCRdb retained only in-frame sequences with V and J called. Part of the clones is not carried over; for the studies checked, unresolved V genes explain less than half of this, and the remainder is unexplained. The sample table shows around 100,000 clones, and around 64% are seen once. The top ten clonotypes cover approximately 9.4% of the sample. The sample taken for sequencing was PBMCs. Receptors were obtained from a man aged 30 to 45 in good health and CMV-seropositive.

This sequence joins TRBV5-1 and TRBJ1-2, with TRBD1 matching 9 bases. Trimming at V came to 1 base and at J to 2 bases, leaving 0 bases not matched to a gene. The CDR3 totals 14 residues. From germline, CDR1 is SGHRS and CDR2 YFSETQ. CDR3 sequence (DNA): TGCGCCAGCAGCTTGACAGGGGGCAACTATGGCTACACCTTC. Translation gives CASSLTGGNYGYTF. The full variable domain, in which reference TRBV5-1 and TRBJ1-2 provide the parts outside the CDR3, is KAGVTQTPRYLIKTRGQQVTLSCSPISGHRSVSWYQQTPGQGLQFLFEYFSETQRNKGNFPGRFSGRQFSNSRSEMNVSTLELGDSALYLCASSLTGGNYGYTFGSGTRLTVV.

With regard to this clone: At one boundary the junction diverges from the germline segment, which might be a read error. This chain connects TRBV28 to TRBJ2-1; no definite D call. The V gene's germline CDR1 is MDHEN and CDR2 SYDVKM. The CDR3 consists of 17 residues. DNA of the CDR3: TGTGCCAGCAGTTTATATGGAGCTCCGAGCTCCTACAATGAGCGGTTCTTC. Amino acid sequence: CASSLYGAPSSYNERFF.

The sample holds a few counts of this clone. This chain links TRBV6-5 with TRBJ2-7; 8 bases line up with TRBD1. Germline CDR1 MNHEY, CDR2 SVGAGI. CDR3 length: 14 residues. Trimming cost V 4 bases and J 4 bases; bases outside gene matches: 6. CDR3 nucleotide sequence: TGTGCCAGCAGTTTCAGGGGGCCCACTTACGAGCAGTACTTC. Translating gives CASSFRGPTYEQYF.

This chain connects TRBV5-1 to TRBJ2-3, with a tentative D call TRBD1 (6 bases). Germline CDR1 is SGHRS and CDR2 is YFSETQ. V was cut by 3 bases and J by 0 bases, with 8 bases left in between. This CDR3 is built from 14 residues. CDR3 protein: CASSSTGSTDTQYF. The CDR3 bases are TGCGCCAGCAGCTCTACAGGGAGCACAGATACGCAGTATTTT. Variable domain in full (rest from reference TRBV5-1 and TRBJ2-3): KAGVTQTPRYLIKTRGQQVTLSCSPISGHRSVSWYQQTPGQGLQFLFEYFSETQRNKGNFPGRFSGRQFSNSRSEMNVSTLELGDSALYLCASSSTGSTDTQYFGPGTRLTVL.

The rearrangement joins TRBV19 to TRBJ2-7; TRBD1 might be the D (9 bases). Germline-derived CDR1 and CDR2 are LNHDA and SQIVND (reference sequence). V was clipped by 9 bases and J by 0 bases, with 21 bases between them. This CDR3 spans 16 amino acids. The CDR3 nucleotides read TGTGCCAGCCAAGTAGCGGGACAGGGACCCTCCTACGAGCAGTACTTC. Protein: CASQVAGQGPSYEQYF. The whole variable domain, filled in from reference TRBV19 and TRBJ2-7, reads DGGITQSPKYLFRKEGQNVTLSCEQNLNHDAMYWYRQDPGQGLRLIYYSQIVNDFQKGDIAEGYSVSREKKESFPLTVTSAQKNPTAFYLCASQVAGQGPSYEQYFGPGTRLTVT.

The chain carries TRBV29-1 and TRBJ2-2; 9 positions agree with TRBD1. This CDR3 is built from 13 residues. CDR1 SQVTM and CDR2 ANQGSEA come from the germline V gene. J was trimmed by 5 bases and V by 5 bases; bases with no gene match: 3. Here the CDR3 DNA reads TGCAGCGTTTCGACAGGGGGGACCGGGGAGCTGTTTTTT. Translation: CSVSTGGTGELFF.

The chain has TRBV29-1 and TRBJ1-2; 9 positions agree with TRBD1. The germline CDR1 and CDR2 sequences are SQVTM and ANQGSEA. V shed 6 bases, J shed 0 bases, and the junction held 2 bases outside the gene matches. There are 13 residues in the CDR3. The chain's CDR3 is CSVDRGSNYGYTF. The CDR3 DNA sequence: TGCAGCGTGGACAGGGGTTCTAACTATGGCTACACCTTC.

This sequence joins TRBV27 and TRBJ2-5, with 8 bases identical to TRBD1. The trim removed 3 bases at V and 5 bases at J, leaving 5 bases unmatched. The CDR3 sequence is 14 residues long. Germline V gives CDR1 MNHEY, CDR2 SMNVEV (reference sequence). The CDR3 spells CASSLTGAGETQYF. The CDR3 DNA sequence: TGTGCCAGCAGTTTGACAGGGGCCGGGGAGACCCAGTACTTC.

The chain uses TRBV6-5 and TRBJ1-1; 7 bases are a match to TRBD1. CDR1 is MNHEY and CDR2 is SVGAGI in the germline V gene. The length of the CDR3 is 15 residues. V was pared by 0 bases and J by 4 bases, with 5 bases of the junction left unmatched. CDR3 sequence: CASSYSPGGSTEAFF. CDR3 nucleotide sequence: TGTGCCAGCAGTTACTCGCCAGGGGGAAGCACTGAAGCTTTCTTT.

The chain carries TRBV6-6 and TRBJ1-4, with D uncertain. CDR3 length: 16 residues. The V and J ends lost 2 bases and 5 bases respectively, with 15 bases between them. Germline CDR1 and CDR2: MNHNY and SVGAGI (reference sequence). The DNA of the CDR3 is TGTGCCAGCAGTTACGGGAGGGCAGTTCGGAATGAAAAACTGTTTTTT. It specifies CASSYGRAVRNEKLFF.

The rearrangement joins TRBV30 to TRBJ1-5, with 7 bases that match TRBD1. J gave up 7 bases and V 3 bases, and 6 bases lay outside the gene matches. CDR1 GTSNPN and CDR2 SVGIG come from the germline V gene (reference sequence). The length of the CDR3 is 13 residues. This CDR3 is CAWSDTGDQPQHF. The CDR3 bases are TGTGCCTGGAGCGATACAGGGGACCAGCCCCAGCATTTT.

The CDR3 region is CASSFHRTGPSTNEKLFF. The CDR3 coding sequence is TGTGCCAGCAGTTTCCATCGGACAGGGCCCTCAACTAATGAAAAACTGTTTTTT. V is TRBV28 and J is TRBJ1-4; 8 bases are a match to TRBD1. The junction had 9 bases not matched to a gene; V was cut back by 3 bases and J by 0 bases. Germline CDR1 is MDHEN and CDR2 is SYDVKM. CDR3 length: 18 amino acids.

The chain carries TRBV6-1 and TRBJ1-5; D is ambiguous. The V end was cut by 10 bases, the J end by 5 bases, with 21 bases between. Germline V gene lookup returns CDR1 MNHNS and CDR2 SASEGT. There are 15 residues in the CDR3. The CDR3 reads CATSPRGGGHQPQHF. Here the CDR3 DNA reads TGTGCCACCAGCCCCCGGGGAGGAGGCCATCAGCCCCAGCATTTT.

The chain is built from TRBV5-1 and TRBJ2-7; 8 nucleotides agree with TRBD1. J was trimmed by 4 bases and V by 4 bases; bases with no gene match: 4. Germline loops: CDR1 SGHRS, CDR2 YFSETQ. This CDR3 has 13 amino acids. CDR3 DNA sequence: TGCGCCAGCAGCCCGGACAGGGAATACGAGCAGTACTTC. Translating gives CASSPDREYEQYF.

The chain is built from TRBV7-9 and TRBJ1-2; 9 positions match TRBD1. Trimming removed 7 bases from V and 5 bases from J; junction bases left unmatched: 8. The CDR3 sequence is 14 residues long. Germline V gene data show CDR1 as SEHNR and CDR2 as FQNEAQ (reference sequence). CDR3 region: CASTEDRGPYGYTF. The CDR3 bases are TGTGCCAGCACCGAGGACAGGGGACCTTATGGCTACACCTTC.

The chain links TRBV7-9 to TRBJ1-2, with D perhaps matching TRBD1 (6 bases). Trimming took 5 bases from V and 2 from J, leaving 15 bases between them. Germline V gene sequence: CDR1 SEHNR, CDR2 FQNEAQ (reference sequence). The CDR3 loop spans 15 amino acids. The CDR3 spells CASSPPTGLNYGYTF. The CDR3 nucleotides are TGTGCCAGCAGCCCGCCGACAGGTTTAAACTATGGCTACACCTTC. Using reference TRBV7-9 and TRBJ1-2 for the parts outside the CDR3, the full variable domain is DTGVSQNPRHKITKRGQNVTFRCDPISEHNRLYWYRQTLGQGPEFLTYFQNEAQLEKSRLLSDRFSAERPKGSFSTLEIQRTEQGDSAMYLCASSPPTGLNYGYTFGSGTRLTVV.

The chain couples TRBV5-1 to TRBJ2-1; 7 positions agree with TRBD2. V lost 0 bases to trimming and J lost 6 bases; unmatched junction nucleotides: 9. The CDR3 runs to 16 residues. Germline CDR1 reads SGHRS; CDR2 reads YFSETQ. CDR3 residues: CASSLAAAGDPNEQFF. Here the CDR3 DNA reads TGCGCCAGCAGCTTGGCCGCGGCGGGGGACCCCAATGAGCAGTTCTTC.

The chain uses TRBV19 and TRBJ1-1; a possible D gene is TRBD1 (6 bases). The CDR3 loop spans 14 amino acids. V was clipped by 9 bases and J by 0 bases, with 14 bases between them. Germline V gene sequence: CDR1 LNHDA, CDR2 SQIVND (reference sequence). In DNA form, the CDR3 reads TGTGCCAGCGCGAACAGGGCAATGAACACTGAAGCTTTCTTT. This codes for CASANRAMNTEAFF.

The V call is TRBV27, the J call TRBJ2-1; TRBD2 matches 8 bases. J gave up 9 bases and V 3 bases, and 10 bases lay outside the gene matches. The CDR3 runs 15 residues. Germline V gene data show CDR1 as MNHEY and CDR2 as SMNVEV (reference sequence). DNA of the CDR3: TGTGCCAGCAGTTTGGGTGGCGGGAGGAGGGTTGAGCAGTTCTTC. It codes for CASSLGGGRRVEQFF.

The chain is built from TRBV6-1 and TRBJ1-4; tentatively, D is TRBD1 (5 bases). The CDR3 runs 14 residues. CDR1 is MNHNS, CDR2 SASEGT, per germline. V lost 7 bases, J lost 5 bases, and 14 bases lay in between. In DNA, the CDR3 is TGTGCCAGCACCACGGGGGGTTTCAATGAAAAACTGTTTTTT. This gives the protein CASTTGGFNEKLFF.

This clone appeared a single time. CDR3 region: CSVEGGLDGYTF. CDR3 sequence (DNA): TGCAGCGTTGAAGGGGGGCTAGATGGCTACACCTTC. The chain has TRBV29-1 and TRBJ1-2, with a tentative D call TRBD1 (6 bases). CDR1 is SQVTM, CDR2 ANQGSEA, per germline. CDR3 size: 12 residues. Trimming removed 1 base from V and 6 bases from J, with 9 bases in between.

This clone was seen a few times. This chain connects TRBV7-6 to TRBJ2-3, with 7 bases fitting TRBD2. In germline, CDR1 is SGHVS, CDR2 FNYEAQ. The CDR3 covers 17 residues. V lost 5 bases to trimming and J lost 1 base; unmatched junction nucleotides: 12. The CDR3 DNA reads as TGTGCCAGCAGCGAACGGGACGGGGGACTACGCACAGATACGCAGTATTTT. Translating it yields CASSERDGGLRTDTQYF.